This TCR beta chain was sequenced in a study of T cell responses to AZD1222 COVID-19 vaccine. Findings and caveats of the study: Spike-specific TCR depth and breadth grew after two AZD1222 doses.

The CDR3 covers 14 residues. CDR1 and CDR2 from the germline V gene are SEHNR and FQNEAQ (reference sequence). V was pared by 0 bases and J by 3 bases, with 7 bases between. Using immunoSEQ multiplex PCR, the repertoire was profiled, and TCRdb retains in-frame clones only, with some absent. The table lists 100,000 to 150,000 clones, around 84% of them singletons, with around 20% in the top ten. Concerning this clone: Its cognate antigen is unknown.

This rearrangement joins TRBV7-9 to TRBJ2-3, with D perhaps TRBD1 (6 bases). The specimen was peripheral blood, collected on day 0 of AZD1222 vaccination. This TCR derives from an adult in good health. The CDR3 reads CASSLAGATDTQYF. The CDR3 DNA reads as TGTGCCAGCAGCTTAGCGGGGGCTACAGATACGCAGTATTTT.